This entry features one T cell receptor beta chain sequence. Its target is not known. Different DNA sequences within this sample yield the same CDR3. PCR employed 60 Vbeta and 13 Jbeta primers. Assay: immunoSEQ multiplex PCR; the TCRdb copy retains only in-frame clones and omits some. The sample lists 150,000 to 200,000 clones, roughly four fifths occurring once. The data are from a study of cytomegalovirus exposure and HLA in healthy donors. At the level of the study: Earlier findings included 117 million unique TCR beta sequences obtained from 150 million to 200 million T cells.

The CDR3 extends over 11 amino acids. In germline, CDR1 is SNHLY, CDR2 FYNNEI. V was cut by 2 bases and J by 3 bases, with 2 bases left in between. General study points: High sensitivity and specificity were reportedly achieved when the classifier diagnosed cytomegalovirus status. Previous analysis showed most TCR beta V segments were productive about 87% or about 30% of the time. The study reported that TCR beta sequences accurately predicted HLA-A and HLA-B alleles in most subjects.

The genes are TRBV2 and TRBJ2-7; D ambiguous. This sequence was found in a woman aged 40 to 55 in good health and CMV-seronegative. What was sequenced was PBMCs. The CDR3: CASSELYEQYF. As DNA, the CDR3 is TGTGCCAGCAGTGAACTCTACGAGCAGTACTTC.